This TCR beta chain comes out of a study of Ad26.COV2.S vaccination and SARS-CoV-2 variants. Study summary: A COV1001 Ad26.COV2.S trial-arm participant provided the sample.

Repertoires were generated with immunoSEQ multiplex PCR, while TCRdb's copy carries only in-frame clones and drops some. The sample yields 300,000 to 500,000 clones, approximately 86% seen once. Specified treatment: about 20 received Ad26.COV2.S at low or high dose, single or two shots; 5 received placebo; per-sample allocation not given. Sampling was performed 63 days after the first vaccine or placebo injection. This CDR3 comprises 16 residues. Trimming cost V 7 bases and J 5 bases; bases outside gene matches: 12. From germline, CDR1 is LNHDA and CDR2 SQIVND (reference sequence). As regards this clone: The antigen remains undetermined.

Study observations and caveats: The authors reported substantial breadth in spike-specific CD8+ and CD4+ T cell responses after vaccination.

The sequence was collected from a person aged 18-60 years who received the Ad26.COV2.S COVID-19 vaccine or a placebo. This sample comprised peripheral blood, obtained in a trial of Ad26.COV2.S vaccine versus placebo. The chain couples TRBV19 to TRBJ1-4; the match to TRBD1 covers 8 bases. The CDR3 spells CASKGTGLGPNEKLFF. The CDR3 nucleotides read TGTGCCAGTAAGGGGACAGGTTTGGGGCCCAATGAAAAACTGTTTTTT.